The TCR beta chain described here comes from a study of blood T cells in healthy people across ages. There are 13 residues in the CDR3. The germline V and J ends were trimmed by 0 bases and 8 bases, with 10 bases remaining between them. The germline V gene has CDR1 LGHNA and CDR2 YNFKEQ. A second 7 to 11 cycle PCR used barcoded and J-beta primers. Each CDR3 protein gets one entry after TCRdb re-called the 5' RACE reads with MiXCR. This table holds about 680,000 distinct CDR3 sequences, approximately 50% found once. This sequence joins TRBV4-2 and TRBJ1-2; D is unclear. The receptor was isolated from a woman aged 55-69 years in good health. Sequenced material: blood. The CDR3 here is CASSQDSHRGYTF. The CDR3 DNA reads TGTGCCAGCAGCCAAGATAGTCATCGGGGCTACACCTTC.